Here is one T cell receptor (beta chain) with its context. What this receptor recognizes is not known. No much larger clone exists at a distance of one base, and base qualities are not known. Taken from the germline V gene, the CDR1 and CDR2 loops are SGDLS and YYNGEE. Taken from cysteine to phenylalanine, the CDR3 has 14 residues. Only the CDR3 region is kept as DNA, spanning 42 bases read in frame from base 1. Trimming removed 4 bases from V and 3 bases from J; the gene matches leave 3 bases unexplained. The data were taken from a study of blood T cell repertoires in COVID-19 (dated by TCRdb to about 2020). Turning to the overall study: The collaborator samples originated in the United States, Italy and Spain and spanned the acute and convalescent phases of COVID-19. The samples were drawn from the first 160 participants of the ongoing ImmuneRACE study and from 1,254 subjects provided by 6 global collaborators. Where available, HLA class I and class II types were obtained from metadata supplied by the sample provider rather than from assay-based typing. Deeply sampled blood TCRbeta repertoires from subjects exposed to, actively infected with, or recovered from COVID-19 were included in the dataset. The repertoires were made available in a free public database intended to serve as a resource for research on the immune response to SARS-CoV-2. Nearly every sample came with metadata listing a de-identified subject ID, COVID-19 status, age in years and sex. The prospective study material was composed of cDNA or gDNA derived from T cells, B-cell-depleted T cells, or PBMCs. The investigation overall reported the following: The quantity of clinical and demographic metadata differed by source and by participant and was supplied without curation.

TCRbeta CDR3 regions were amplified from genomic DNA using the immunoSEQ Assay, a bias-controlled multiplex PCR. As for how the authors treated the data: Within the assay, amplification of reference gene primers was used to estimate how many nucleated cells each sample contained. To quantify the absolute abundance of each unique TCRbeta CDR3 rearrangement, sequence reads were collapsed and filtered. For each sample, productive Simpson clonality was calculated as the square root of Simpson's diversity index over productive rearrangements. The table comes from immuneACCESS by way of TCRdb, which keeps in-frame sequences with V and J called. Part of the clones is missing from these tables; in studies checked, under half for an unresolved V gene and the rest for unknown reasons. V, J and clone size were drawn from that table, and D and trimming were deduced from the DNA. The sample records 310,000 or so clones, approximately 91% of which are singletons. The ten largest clonotypes hold about 11% of the sample.

In Seattle, one collaborating source enrolled patients while the infection was active and tracked those patients longitudinally over the course of disease. Collaborating institutions collected whole blood in K2EDTA tubes following their own protocols. For TCRbeta analysis, collaborator samples were shipped as frozen whole blood, as isolated PBMCs, or as DNA extracted from either sample type. The sequenced sample consisted of peripheral blood. This clonotype originated in a woman aged 25 to 39 with COVID-19, enrolled during active disease. This chain is built from TRBV9 and TRBJ2-3; 9 bases in the middle match TRBD2. CDR3 sequence: CASSPSGTTDTQYF. The sequenced DNA is TGTGCCAGCAGCCCTAGCGGGACTACAGATACGCAGTATTTT. Joined to the reference TRBV9 and TRBJ2-3 proteins, this CDR3 gives the full variable domain: DSGVTQTPKHLITATGQRVTLRCSPRSGDLSVYWYQQSLDQGLQFLIQYYNGEERAKGNILERFSAQQFPDLHSELNLSSLELGDSALYFCASSPSGTTDTQYFGPGTRLTVL.